These T cell receptor beta chains were read from a single sample in a study of cytomegalovirus exposure and HLA in healthy donors. Assay used: immunoSEQ multiplex PCR; TCRdb lists only in-frame clones, some missing. Of almost 200,000 clones listed, about four fifths were seen once; the top ten hold roughly 0.4%. The sequenced sample consisted of PBMCs. The receptors stem from a male donor in good health and CMV-seropositive. The conserved cysteine and the conserved F or W are not part of the CDR3 here. Part of the rows lack a size; the others show once, few, many or a class for expanded clones.

v_call	clone_size	j_call	cdr3_aa
TRBV27	NA	TRBJ1-3	ASSPEGGGNTIY
TRBV9	NA	TRBJ2-7	ASSVEGTSGYEQY
TRBV29-1	NA	TRBJ2-3	RGVKLAGGWRTDTQY
TRBV9	NA	TRBJ1-5	ASSRGTGGFQPQH
TRBV5-6	NA	TRBJ1-2	ASSTQLYGYT
TRBV10-1	NA	TRBJ2-3	ASSPPGGSQADTQY
TRBV7-9	NA	TRBJ2-2	SSTTRGANTGELF
TRBV19	NA	TRBJ1-1	ASSLRAERNTEAF
TRBV18	NA	TRBJ2-1	ASSSQGFAYNEQF
TRBV11-3	NA	TRBJ2-7	ASGQGSYEQY
TRBV7-3	NA	TRBJ2-5	ASSTDQETQY
TRBV5-1	NA	TRBJ1-2	ASSLKETDLGYT
TRBV28	NA	TRBJ2-7	ASRIRLGDYEQY
TRBV6-6	NA	TRBJ1-2	ASKGQSNYGYT
TRBV7-2	NA	TRBJ2-3	ASSLAAGTSGGLTQY
TRBV18	NA	TRBJ2-2	ASSPGGGRSNTGELF
TRBV7-8	NA	TRBJ2-2	ASSLRETGGLF
TRBV5-1	once	TRBJ2-7	ASSPGARGYEQY
TRBV7-2	NA	TRBJ2-2	ASSGGGYTGELF
TRBV6-5	NA	TRBJ1-5	ASSQGTGNQPQH
TRBV11-1	few	TRBJ1-6	ASTSSGDSPLH
TRBV6-1	NA	TRBJ1-2	ASSVEQTFPYGYT
TRBV10-3	NA	TRBJ2-7	AISVHNPDSYEQY
TRBV6-4	NA	TRBJ2-3	ASSERGAGGYTDTQY
TRBV30	NA	TRBJ2-5	AWSETTGAETQY